This paragraph reports one T cell receptor beta chain. The antigen remains unidentified. Sequencing was performed with immunoSEQ multiplex PCR; in TCRdb, only in-frame clones are kept and a portion is missing. The repertoire holds some 160,000 clones, roughly 88% seen once, with approximately 2% in the top ten. This sample is drawn from a study of T cell responses to AZD1222 COVID-19 vaccine. Study-level points and caveats: Reportedly, nearly half the spike-specific TCRs target unmutated variant regions. Most donors were white British, females outnumbered males, and clonal diversity was possibly underestimated. The study identified only six AZD1222 recipients as seropositive at baseline. Elevations in Spike-specific TCR breadth and depth followed administration of two AZD1222 doses.

The germline V and J ends were trimmed by 5 bases and 9 bases, with 14 bases remaining between them. The CDR3 spans 14 residues. CDR1 and CDR2 (germline): SGHTA, FQGTGA. The chain carries TRBV7-3 and TRBJ1-6; a possible D gene is TRBD1 (6 bases). This TCR derives from an adult who received the AZD1222 COVID-19 vaccine. This specimen consisted of peripheral blood, obtained 28 days after the second AZD1222 dose. In nucleotides, the CDR3 is TGTGCCAGCAGCCCGGGGGAGGGGGTTTCACCCCTCCACTTT. It specifies CASSPGEGVSPLHF.